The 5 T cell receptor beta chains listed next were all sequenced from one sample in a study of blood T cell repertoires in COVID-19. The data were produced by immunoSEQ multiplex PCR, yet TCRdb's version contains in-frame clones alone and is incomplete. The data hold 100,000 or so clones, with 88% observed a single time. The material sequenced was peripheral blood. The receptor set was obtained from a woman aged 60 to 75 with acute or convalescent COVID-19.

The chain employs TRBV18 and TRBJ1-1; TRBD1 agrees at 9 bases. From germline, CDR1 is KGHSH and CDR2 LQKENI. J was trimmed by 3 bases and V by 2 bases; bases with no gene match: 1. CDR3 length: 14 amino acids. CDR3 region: CASSPRQGDTEAFF. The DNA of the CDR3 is TGTGCCAGCTCACCAAGACAGGGGGACACTGAAGCTTTCTTT.

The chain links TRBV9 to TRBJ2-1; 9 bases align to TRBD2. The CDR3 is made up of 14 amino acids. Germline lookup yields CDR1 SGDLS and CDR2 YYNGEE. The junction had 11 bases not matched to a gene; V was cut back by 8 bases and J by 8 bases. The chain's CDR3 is CARNQGLAGYEQFF. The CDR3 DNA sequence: TGTGCCAGGAACCAGGGACTAGCTGGATATGAGCAGTTCTTC.

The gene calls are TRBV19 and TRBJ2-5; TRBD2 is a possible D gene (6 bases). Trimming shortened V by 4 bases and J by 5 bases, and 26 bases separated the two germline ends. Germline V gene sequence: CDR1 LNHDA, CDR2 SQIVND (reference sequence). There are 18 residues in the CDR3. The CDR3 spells CASSRGRGGSESRETQYF. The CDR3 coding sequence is TGTGCCAGTAGTAGGGGACGTGGGGGGTCGGAAAGTAGGGAGACCCAGTACTTC.

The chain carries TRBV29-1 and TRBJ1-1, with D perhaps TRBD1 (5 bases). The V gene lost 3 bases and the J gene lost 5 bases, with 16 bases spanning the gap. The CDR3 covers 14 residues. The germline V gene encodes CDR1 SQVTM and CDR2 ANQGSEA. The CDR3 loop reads CSVEGMGGVTEAFF. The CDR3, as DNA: TGCAGCGTTGAGGGAATGGGGGGAGTTACTGAAGCTTTCTTT. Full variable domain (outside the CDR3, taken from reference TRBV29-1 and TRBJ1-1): SAVISQKPSRDICQRGTSLTIQCQVDSQVTMMFWYRQQPGQSLTLIATANQGSEATYESGFVIDKFPISRPNLTFSTLTVSNMSPEDSSIYLCSVEGMGGVTEAFFGQGTRLTVV.

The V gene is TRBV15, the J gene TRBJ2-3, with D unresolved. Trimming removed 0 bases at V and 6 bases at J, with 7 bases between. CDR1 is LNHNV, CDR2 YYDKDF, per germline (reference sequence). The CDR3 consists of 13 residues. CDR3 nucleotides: TGTGCCACCAGCAGAGATTTGTCGGATACGCAGTATTTT. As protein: CATSRDLSDTQYF.